Listed below are T cell receptor beta chains from one sample, sequenced in a study of identical twins. Each CDR3 protein gets one entry after TCRdb re-called the 5' RACE reads with MiXCR. The sample has approximately 220,000 distinct CDR3 sequences, more than 6.5% seen once. In addition, the sample was reused for a study of yellow fever vaccine responses in identical twins.

The sample was memory (CD45RO+) T cells sorted from blood. The receptors were sampled from a woman aged 18 to 35 in good health. CDR3s leave out the opening cysteine and the closing phenylalanine or tryptophan.

v_gene,j_gene,CDR3aa
TRBV5-1,TRBJ2-5,ASSLAGGFQETQY
TRBV7-6,TRBJ2-2,ASSFEAGELF
TRBV20-1,TRBJ2-3,SASVGSTDTQY
TRBV25-1,TRBJ2-7,ASSERQASGYEQY
TRBV7-9,TRBJ2-5,ASSLVTGQETQY
TRBV5-1,TRBJ2-6,ASSRDSGANVLT
TRBV10-3,TRBJ1-4,AISPKENEKLF
TRBV2,TRBJ2-2,ASSEVAGSTGELF
TRBV3-1,TRBJ2-2,ASSQIQGRGTGELF
TRBV3-1,TRBJ2-3,ASSQEIQRESVDTQY
TRBV20-1,TRBJ2-1,SARDRLAGGLNEQF
TRBV6-2/TRBV6-3,TRBJ2-4,ASAFDPEGAKNIQY
TRBV27,TRBJ2-1,ASSVGLAGSSSYNEQF
TRBV7-2,TRBJ2-1,ASSLRTGEGNEQF
TRBV14,TRBJ2-1,ASSHGTSAYNEQF
TRBV30,TRBJ2-3,AWKSADTQY
TRBV11-2,TRBJ2-5,ASSNLGGAFGETQY
TRBV28,TRBJ1-5,ASSWPVGYQPQH
TRBV7-8,TRBJ2-1,ASGRPGQKNYNEQF
TRBV2,TRBJ2-5,ASSVGGYQETQY
TRBV20-1,TRBJ2-3,SATRDRAGDTQY
TRBV20-1,TRBJ2-1,SAVLRDSSYNEQF
TRBV19,TRBJ2-7,ASSRSRISAYEQY
TRBV7-2,TRBJ2-5,ASSLGWGAGLKETQY
TRBV28,TRBJ2-7,ASGSTGAYEQY
TRBV20-1,TRBJ2-7,SAPDRSYEQY
TRBV24-1,TRBJ2-1,ATSRQGPGEQF
TRBV5-6,TRBJ2-7,ASTSGLLGEQY
TRBV14,TRBJ1-2,ASSPGIGRLYT
TRBV7-9,TRBJ1-1,ASSPPGTGVHTEAF
TRBV4-3,TRBJ2-7,ASSPGLAASYEQY
TRBV7-2,TRBJ2-1,ASSMLADEQF
TRBV2,TRBJ2-2,ASRNVGELF
TRBV28,TRBJ2-3,ASCMTGLSTDTQY
TRBV7-9,TRBJ1-2,ASSLGTVDYGYT
TRBV4-3,TRBJ2-1,ASSQEVDNEQF
TRBV9,TRBJ2-1,ASTRAGAEYNQQF
TRBV5-1,TRBJ1-4,ASSHGTGGSTNEKLF
TRBV12-3/TRBV12-4,TRBJ2-5,ATSGGPGETQY
TRBV29-1,TRBJ1-4,SARGATNEKLF
TRBV11-1,TRBJ2-7,ASSLAPPGPAEGYEQY
TRBV6-1,TRBJ1-4,ASSDFTGGRTNEKLF
TRBV9,TRBJ2-7,ASSYGTSIVEQY
TRBV10-3,TRBJ1-5,AISERSQNSNQPQH
TRBV5-1,TRBJ2-7,ASSREAGLSEQY
TRBV10-3,TRBJ2-1,AIRGSGHMNYNEQF
TRBV7-7,TRBJ2-7,ASSPQDSTYEQY
TRBV7-9,TRBJ2-5,ASSPWGGQVRETQY
TRBV18,TRBJ2-7,ASSPTRTSYEQY
TRBV20-1,TRBJ2-1,SASGTDRTNEQF
TRBV6-1,TRBJ2-1,ARHRGALLDNEQF
TRBV5-1,TRBJ1-6,ASKRDANSPLH
TRBV18,TRBJ1-5,ASSRWGDNQPQH
TRBV6-1,TRBJ1-2,ASGIGAANYGYT
TRBV2,TRBJ2-5,ASSDQRTDPQETQY
TRBV29-1,TRBJ2-1,SVETGATEQF
TRBV20-1,TRBJ2-7,SARVGGGDIKYEQY